The 19 T cell receptor beta chains below come from one sample, sequenced in a study of response to subunit inactivated influenza vaccine. Each CDR3 protein gets one entry after TCRdb re-called the RT-PCR reads with MiXCR. Here the sample spans 400,000 to 650,000 distinct CDR3 sequences, about 7.2% being singletons. The input for sequencing was PBMCs from blood, taken roughly 24 months after vaccination. The receptors derive from a man aged 50-75 years who received an inactivated influenza vaccine.

This clonotype was observed many times. The chain has TRBV12-3 or TRBV12-4 and TRBJ2-7; D remains ambiguous. This CDR3 has 11 residues. The V end lost 6 bases, the J end lost 5 bases, and 8 bases lay between the germline ends. The CDR3 nucleotides are TGTGCCAGCAGCACTTTCCACGAGCAGTACTTC. Protein: CASSTFHEQYF.

At least ten counts were recorded for this clonotype. The chain links TRBV5-1 to TRBJ2-2; D gene unclear. The germline gives CDR1 SGHRS, CDR2 YFSETQ. The germline V and J ends were trimmed by 4 bases and 3 bases, with 13 bases remaining between them. The CDR3 contains 15 residues. CDR3 region: CASSLFDGHTGELFF. The CDR3 DNA reads as TGCGCCAGCAGCCTCTTCGACGGACACACCGGGGAGCTGTTTTTT.

This clonotype was found a few times. This rearrangement joins TRBV12-3 or TRBV12-4 to TRBJ2-1; D ambiguous. Between the trimmed V and J ends, which lost 4 bases and 14 bases, there was a span of 18 bases. The CDR3 sequence is 13 residues long. The CDR3 spells CASSSRFVTWEFF. The CDR3 DNA is TGTGCCAGCAGTTCCCGATTTGTTACTTGGGAGTTCTTC.

This clonotype showed up just a few times. The genes are TRBV4-1 and TRBJ1-2; a weak D match, TRBD1 (5 bases). CDR1 and CDR2 (germline): MGHRA, YSYEKL. V lost 4 bases and J lost 2, with 14 bases in between. CDR3 length equals 15 residues. CDR3 in DNA: TGCGCCAGCAGCCCCCGCGCAGGGCGGAACTATGGCTACACCTTC. This codes for CASSPRAGRNYGYTF.

This clonotype occurred many times. The chain uses TRBV5-1 and TRBJ2-3, with D maybe TRBD2 (5 bases). Germline V gives CDR1 SGHRS, CDR2 YFSETQ. The CDR3 is made up of 14 amino acids. V lost 0 bases to trimming and J lost 6 bases, with 11 bases between them. CDR3 DNA: TGCGCCAGCAGCTTGGGCAGCGGATTGGATACGCAGTATTTT. Translation gives CASSLGSGLDTQYF.

The chain joins TRBV20-1 to TRBJ2-1; unclear D gene. Looked up from germline, CDR1 is DFQATT and CDR2 is SNEGSKA (reference sequence). Trimming shortened V by 5 bases and J by 2 bases, and 13 bases separated the two germline ends. The length of the CDR3 is 14 residues. CDR3 nucleotides: TGCAGTGCTCACCGTGGGTCTGCCTACAATGAGCAGTTCTTC. Translated: CSAHRGSAYNEQFF.

This clonotype was counted at least ten times. This chain links TRBV6-2 or TRBV6-3 with TRBJ1-1; D is uncertain. Germline values: CDR1 MNHEY, CDR2 SVGEGT. The CDR3 covers 16 residues. Trimming pared 7 bases from V and 3 bases from J, leaving 21 bases between. The CDR3, as DNA: TGTGCCAGCAACTTGGACGTCTCTAAGGGAGACACTGAAGCTTTCTTT. Protein product: CASNLDVSKGDTEAFF.

This clonotype was seen ten or more times. The rearrangement joins TRBV3-1 to TRBJ1-2; D is perhaps TRBD1 (5 bases). CDR1 is LGHDT, CDR2 YNNKEL, per germline (reference sequence). This CDR3 is built from 15 residues. Trimming cost V 4 bases and J 6 bases, with 18 bases left between them. This CDR3 is CASSPIGGAGNGYTF. CDR3 in DNA: TGTGCCAGCAGCCCTATAGGAGGGGCAGGGAATGGCTACACCTTC.

J is TRBJ2-7 and V is TRBV12-3 or TRBV12-4; no firm D call. The CDR3 consists of 14 residues. V was pared by 6 bases and J by 2 bases, with 14 bases between. The CDR3 protein is CASSRRLGTYEQYF. CDR3 nucleotides: TGTGCCAGCAGCCGCAGGTTGGGGACCTACGAGCAGTACTTC.

This clonotype has only a few counts. The chain employs TRBV7-2 and TRBJ1-3; 7 nucleotides agree with TRBD1. The CDR3 has 16 amino acids. CDR1 SGHTA and CDR2 FQGNSA come from the germline V gene. J lost 1 base, V lost 5 bases, and 8 bases had no gene match. Here the CDR3 DNA reads TGTGCCAGCAGCGTCACAGGGGCGAGATCTGGAAACACCATATATTTT. It specifies CASSVTGARSGNTIYF. Supplemented by reference TRBV7-2 and TRBJ1-3, the full variable domain reads GAGVSQSPSNKVTEKGKDVELRCDPISGHTALYWYRQSLGQGLEFLIYFQGNSAPDKSGLPSDRFSAERTGGSVSTLTIQRTQQEDSAVYLCASSVTGARSGNTIYFGEGSWLTVV.

The chain links TRBV5-1 to TRBJ2-1; D is unresolved. The V end was cut by 0 bases, the J end by 4 bases, with 8 bases between. Germline lookup yields CDR1 SGHRS and CDR2 YFSETQ. The CDR3 is 14 amino acids. DNA of the CDR3: TGCGCCAGCAGCTTGGGGGTACAATACAATGAGCAGTTCTTC. Protein product: CASSLGVQYNEQFF.

Comments on this clonotype: A much larger clonotype is one base distant, so this may be a read error. In nucleotides, the CDR3 is TGCAGTGCTAGGCGGTACCAGGGGAGGTACGAGCAGTACTTC. Encoded protein: CSARRYQGRYEQYF. The chain combines TRBV20-1 with TRBJ2-7, with D perhaps being TRBD1 or TRBD2 (6 bases each). Germline V gene data show CDR1 as DFQATT and CDR2 as SNEGSKA (reference sequence). V lost 3 bases and J lost 4, with 16 bases in between. CDR3 length: 14 residues.

This clonotype showed up just a few times. This chain joins TRBV7-2 and TRBJ2-1; 10 positions match TRBD2. The CDR3 has 14 amino acids. Germline CDR1 and CDR2: SGHTA and FQGNSA. The trim removed 0 bases at V and 7 bases at J, leaving 0 bases unmatched. The CDR3 region has the DNA TGTGCCAGCAGCTTAGCTAGCGGGGGGAATGAGCAGTTCTTC. This sequence encodes CASSLASGGNEQFF.

This clonotype was detected only a few times. The junction and the germline gene differ at one end; a read error may be behind it. The chain carries TRBV6-2 or TRBV6-3 and TRBJ1-5, with a weak D call TRBD1 (6 bases). The V gene's germline CDR1 is MNHEY and CDR2 SVGEGT. The CDR3 sequence is 17 residues long. CDR3 nucleotides: TGTGCCAGCAGTCGCCACCCCACAGGGCAGGGCAATCAGCCCCAGAATTTT. This translates into CASSRHPTGQGNQPQNF.

This clonotype occurred many times. The genes are TRBV2 and TRBJ2-3, with D possibly TRBD1 on 5 matching bases. Trimming took 7 bases from V and 1 from J, leaving 12 bases between them. CDR3 length: 14 amino acids. CDR1 is SNHLY and CDR2 is FYNNEI in the germline V gene. CDR3 loop: CASKTGSGTDTQYF. The CDR3 nucleotides read TGTGCCAGCAAAACAGGCTCCGGCACAGATACGCAGTATTTT.

This clonotype was detected only a few times. The V call is TRBV5-1, the J call TRBJ2-7; 10 positions match TRBD1. CDR1 and CDR2 from the germline V gene are SGHRS and YFSETQ. CDR3 length: 14 residues. V was clipped by 4 bases and J by 6 bases; unmatched bases: 7. In nucleotides, the CDR3 is TGCGCCAGCAGCGCCTGGGACAGGGGCCCCGAGCAGTACTTC. Residues: CASSAWDRGPEQYF.

The table lists this clonotype with a few counts. V and J are TRBV7-6 and TRBJ1-1; D may be TRBD1 (6 bases). Germline lookup yields CDR1 SGHVS and CDR2 FNYEAQ. The CDR3 covers 12 residues. Between the trimmed V and J ends, which lost 1 base and 13 bases, there was a span of 13 bases. The CDR3 loop reads CASSLDREKLFF. The DNA of the CDR3 is TGTGCCAGCAGCTTAGACAGGGAGAAGCTTTTCTTT.

This clonotype was counted between two and nine times. The chain couples TRBV27 to TRBJ2-1; a weak D match, TRBD2 (6 bases). V lost 4 bases and J lost 0, with 16 bases in between. This CDR3 is 17 amino acids long. CDR1 and CDR2 (germline): MNHEY, SMNVEV (reference sequence). The CDR3 DNA follows: TGTGCCAGCAGTTCGTCGTCTGCGGGGAGCTCCTACAATGAGCAGTTCTTC. Its protein product is CASSSSSAGSSYNEQFF.

The V and J genes are TRBV7-2 and TRBJ2-2; no clear D gene. Germline CDR1 reads SGHTA; CDR2 reads FQGNSA. The CDR3 is 14 residues long. Trimming left V 3 bases short and J 4 bases short, with 9 bases between. The CDR3 DNA reads TGTGCCAGCAGCTTCATGCGGAGCACCGGGGAGCTGTTTTTT. Amino acids: CASSFMRSTGELFF. Full variable domain (remainder filled in from reference TRBV7-2 and TRBJ2-2): GAGVSQSPSNKVTEKGKDVELRCDPISGHTALYWYRQSLGQGLEFLIYFQGNSAPDKSGLPSDRFSAERTGGSVSTLTIQRTQQEDSAVYLCASSFMRSTGELFFGEGSRLTVL.